The 5 T cell receptor beta chains listed next were all sequenced from one sample in a study of cytomegalovirus exposure and HLA in healthy donors. Profiling relied on immunoSEQ multiplex PCR, and the TCRdb table lists in-frame clones only, not all of them. This table has about 130,000 clones, around 90% appearing once. Sequencing was carried out using PBMCs. Receptors were obtained from a woman younger than 35 in good health and CMV-seronegative.

V is TRBV6-5 and J is TRBJ1-3, with D perhaps matching TRBD1 (6 bases). The CDR3 sequence is 13 residues long. CDR1 and CDR2 from the germline V gene are MNHEY and SVGAGI. Trimming took off 8 bases at V and 4 bases at J, with 12 bases between the two ends. The CDR3, as DNA: TGTGCCAGCTCGCGGACAGAGGGAAACACCATATATTTT. Protein sequence: CASSRTEGNTIYF.

The genes are TRBV7-9 and TRBJ2-1; 7 bases fit TRBD2. This CDR3 region has 17 residues. Germline CDR1 and CDR2: SEHNR and FQNEAQ (reference sequence). The junction had 11 bases not matched to a gene; V was cut back by 4 bases and J by 2 bases. The CDR3 region is CASSSLGGLRAYNEQFF. The CDR3 coding sequence is TGTGCCAGCAGCTCGCTGGGGGGACTACGCGCCTACAATGAGCAGTTCTTC.

The chain carries TRBV4-1 and TRBJ1-1; weak D call: TRBD1 (5 bases). The germline CDR1 and CDR2 sequences are MGHRA and YSYEKL. The CDR3 runs 15 residues. Trimming removed 4 bases from V and 0 bases from J, with 12 bases in between. DNA for the CDR3: TGCGCCAGCAGCCGACAGTACTCCATGAACACTGAAGCTTTCTTT. It is translated as CASSRQYSMNTEAFF.

The rearrangement links TRBV11-2 to TRBJ2-5; 10 bases are shared with TRBD1. With 4 bases clipped from V and 2 bases from J, the junction kept 7 bases outside the gene matches. This CDR3 is 16 amino acids long. Germline V gene data show CDR1 as SGHAT and CDR2 as FQNNGV. Here the CDR3 reads CASSSLRQGAQETQYF. Written as DNA, the CDR3 is TGTGCCAGCAGCTCATTAAGACAGGGGGCACAAGAGACCCAGTACTTC.

The chain employs TRBV5-6 and TRBJ2-5; D might be TRBD2 (6 bases). Trimming cost V 1 base and J 4 bases, with 14 bases left between them. CDR3 length equals 15 residues. CDR1 and CDR2 (germline): SGHDT, YYEEEE. The CDR3 DNA sequence: TGTGCCAGCAGCTTGTCCTGGGGGGAACGAGAGACCCAGTACTTC. Residues: CASSLSWGERETQYF.